Listed here are 21 T cell receptor beta chains from one sample, sequenced in a study of T cell changes during pregnancy in multiple sclerosis. Repertoires were generated with immunoSEQ multiplex PCR, while TCRdb's copy carries only in-frame clones and drops some. The data contain under 40,000 clones, roughly 90% of them singletons. The material was peripheral blood, obtained in the third trimester of pregnancy. These TCRs come from a female donor in good health, enrolled as a control in a pregnancy study.

The chain employs TRBV5-4 and TRBJ2-1; 10 positions match TRBD1. Germline V gene lookup returns CDR1 SGHNT and CDR2 YYREEE (reference sequence). J gave up 5 bases and V 3 bases, and 5 bases lay outside the gene matches. This CDR3 is 15 amino acids long. The CDR3 is CASSSGQGGNNEQFF. In DNA, the CDR3 is TGTGCCAGCAGCTCCGGACAGGGGGGCAACAATGAGCAGTTCTTC.

A single count supports this clone. V and J are TRBV6-6 and TRBJ2-1; no clear D gene. This CDR3 region has 12 residues. The V end lost 2 bases, the J end lost 7 bases, and 6 bases lay between the germline ends. Germline V CDR1 and CDR2: MNHNY, SVGAGI (reference sequence). The CDR3 coding sequence is TGTGCCAGCAGTTACCCCCCAAATGAGCAGTTCTTC. Its translation: CASSYPPNEQFF.

The chain couples TRBV29-1 to TRBJ2-2, with D maybe TRBD2 (5 bases). V lost 5 bases and J 1 base, leaving 11 bases between the germline ends. In germline, CDR1 is SQVTM, CDR2 ANQGSEA. This CDR3 is built from 14 residues. The CDR3 reads CSVRGRGNTGELFF. Here the CDR3 DNA reads TGCAGCGTTCGAGGTCGGGGGAACACCGGGGAGCTGTTTTTT.

The chain joins TRBV5-4 to TRBJ2-7; TRBD2 aligns across 7 bases. The junction had 6 bases not matched to a gene; V was cut back by 0 bases and J by 0 bases. Germline V lookup: CDR1 SGHNT, CDR2 YYREEE (reference sequence). This CDR3 has 16 residues. The CDR3 loop is CASSLGAGVSSYEQYF. CDR3 nucleotides: TGTGCCAGCAGCTTGGGGGCGGGGGTCTCCTCCTACGAGCAGTACTTC.

The chain combines TRBV9 with TRBJ2-1, with TRBD2 matching over 13 bases. The CDR3 runs 16 residues. The junction had 2 bases not matched to a gene; V was cut back by 0 bases and J by 5 bases. The germline V gene has CDR1 SGDLS and CDR2 YYNGEE. The CDR3 reads CASSVGTSGSDNEQFF. The CDR3 DNA is TGTGCCAGCAGCGTAGGGACTAGCGGGAGTGACAATGAGCAGTTCTTC.

J is TRBJ2-3 and V is TRBV19, with TRBD2 matching over 9 bases. Germline V gene data show CDR1 as LNHDA and CDR2 as SQIVND (reference sequence). Trimming at V came to 9 bases and at J to 0 bases, leaving 7 bases not matched to a gene. CDR3 length: 15 amino acids. The CDR3 region is CASRPAGGSTDTQYF. The CDR3 DNA is TGTGCCAGCCGGCCCGCGGGAGGGAGCACAGATACGCAGTATTTT.

The V and J genes are TRBV6-1 and TRBJ1-2, with 10 positions matching TRBD1. CDR1 and CDR2 (germline): MNHNS, SASEGT. This CDR3 contains 13 residues. With 6 bases clipped from V and 7 bases from J, the junction kept 5 bases outside the gene matches. DNA of the CDR3: TGTGCCAGCAGGATGGGACAGGGGCTTGGCTACACCTTC. Translating it yields CASRMGQGLGYTF.

The chain recombines TRBV5-1 with TRBJ1-4, with TRBD1 matching over 7 bases. CDR3 size: 15 residues. CDR1 SGHRS and CDR2 YFSETQ come from the germline V gene. Unmatched junction bases numbered 2, after V lost 0 bases and J lost 3 bases. CDR3 sequence: CASSLGGTANEKLFF. The CDR3, as DNA: TGCGCCAGCAGCTTGGGCGGGACAGCTAATGAAAAACTGTTTTTT.

This chain joins TRBV19 and TRBJ2-1, with D tentatively TRBD2 (5 bases). Germline assignment: CDR1 LNHDA and CDR2 SQIVND (reference sequence). CDR3 length: 11 amino acids. Between the trimmed V and J ends, which lost 5 bases and 11 bases, there was a span of 10 bases. The DNA of the CDR3 is TGTGCCAGTAGTGGAACGGGGAAGCAGTTCTTC. This translates into CASSGTGKQFF.

The V call is TRBV6-6, the J call TRBJ2-3; TRBD2 agrees at 12 bases. Germline V gene data show CDR1 as MNHNY and CDR2 as SVGAGI (reference sequence). The ends lost 7 bases at V and 3 bases at J; junction bases unmatched: 8. The CDR3 sequence is 16 residues long. CDR3 in amino acids: CASTLTSGRETDTQYF. CDR3 DNA: TGTGCCAGCACCCTGACTAGCGGGAGAGAAACAGATACGCAGTATTTT.

The J gene is TRBJ1-1, the V gene TRBV30, with D tentatively TRBD1 (6 bases). CDR3 length: 13 amino acids. CDR1 and CDR2 (germline): GTSNPN, SVGIG (reference sequence). V was clipped by 1 base and J by 4 bases, with 10 bases between them. The CDR3 protein is CAWSAGAGTEAFF. The CDR3 DNA sequence: TGTGCCTGGAGTGCAGGGGCCGGCACTGAAGCTTTCTTT.

The rearrangement uses TRBV7-2 and TRBJ2-3, with 9 nucleotides matching TRBD1. The germline V gene has CDR1 SGHTA and CDR2 FQGNSA. CDR3 length: 16 amino acids. Trimming at V came to 6 bases and at J to 4 bases, leaving 11 bases not matched to a gene. CDR3 sequence reads: CASSYFPGQGADTQYF. In nucleotides, the CDR3 is TGTGCCAGCAGTTATTTTCCGGGACAGGGAGCAGATACGCAGTATTTT.

The rearrangement joins TRBV10-3 to TRBJ1-1; unclear D gene. V lost 0 bases to trimming and J lost 5 bases, with 13 bases between them. In germline, CDR1 is ENHRY, CDR2 SYGVKD. The CDR3 consists of 15 residues. The CDR3 sequence: CAISESFRTATEAFF. The CDR3 DNA reads as TGTGCCATCAGTGAGTCGTTCCGAACAGCTACTGAAGCTTTCTTT.

This clone was seen a single time. The chain links TRBV11-3 to TRBJ2-7; D might be TRBD2 (6 bases). The CDR3 sequence is 18 residues long. Between the trimmed V and J ends, which lost 0 bases and 2 bases, there was a span of 20 bases. CDR1 is SGHNT, CDR2 YENEEA, per germline. The chain's CDR3 is CASSLDRGGGAGTYEQYF. CDR3 coding DNA: TGTGCCAGCAGCTTAGATCGAGGCGGAGGAGCGGGCACCTACGAGCAGTACTTC. The full variable domain, in which reference TRBV11-3 and TRBJ2-7 provide the parts outside the CDR3, is EAGVVQSPRYKIIEKKQPVAFWCNPISGHNTLYWYLQNLGQGPELLIRYENEEAVDDSQLPKDRFSAERLKGVDSTLKIQPAELGDSAVYLCASSLDRGGGAGTYEQYFGPGTRLTVT.

The chain is built from TRBV2 and TRBJ2-7; a possible D gene is TRBD2 (6 bases). Germline CDR1 reads SNHLY; CDR2 reads FYNNEI. CDR3 length: 12 residues. V was shortened by 4 bases and J by 3 bases, with 7 bases between the two germline ends. This CDR3 is CASSVEGYEQYF. CDR3 nucleotides: TGTGCCAGCAGTGTGGAGGGCTACGAGCAGTACTTC.

This sequence joins TRBV5-1 and TRBJ1-2; D possibly corresponds to TRBD1 (5 bases). V was cut by 4 bases and J by 2 bases, with 9 bases left in between. CDR1 is SGHRS, CDR2 YFSETQ, per germline. The CDR3 consists of 13 residues. Written as DNA, the CDR3 is TGCGCCAGCAGCCCTCAGGGCAACTATGGCTACACCTTC. This sequence encodes CASSPQGNYGYTF.

The V and J genes are TRBV7-9 and TRBJ2-1, with 11 bases fitting TRBD2. J lost 7 bases, V lost 0 bases, and 8 bases had no gene match. Germline lookup yields CDR1 SEHNR and CDR2 FQNEAQ (reference sequence). The CDR3 runs 17 residues. The CDR3 DNA reads TGTGCCAGCAGCTTAGCCCGTCTAGCGGGGGGTGTAAATGAGCAGTTCTTC. Protein product: CASSLARLAGGVNEQFF.

The rearrangement links TRBV7-8 to TRBJ1-1; D is undetermined. The CDR3 has 13 residues. V was trimmed by 2 bases and J by 6 bases, leaving 10 bases between them. Germline-derived CDR1 and CDR2 are SGHVS and FQNEAQ. CDR3 nucleotides: TGTGCCAGCAGCTTACTGAGGAGGGCTGAAGCTTTCTTT. It is translated as CASSLLRRAEAFF.

The chain links TRBV5-1 to TRBJ2-7; TRBD1 agrees at 9 bases. CDR3 length: 12 residues. V lost 3 bases and J lost 7; bases outside the gene matches: 2. Germline lookup yields CDR1 SGHRS and CDR2 YFSETQ. In nucleotides, the CDR3 is TGCGCCAGCAGCTCAGGGACAGGGGAGCAGTACTTC. Protein sequence: CASSSGTGEQYF.

V is TRBV11-2 and J is TRBJ2-7; D call uncertain. CDR3 length: 11 residues. Germline V gene lookup returns CDR1 SGHAT and CDR2 FQNNGV. V was cut by 5 bases and J by 3 bases, with 5 bases left in between. CDR3 amino acids: CASSPGYEQYF. CDR3 coding DNA: TGTGCCAGCAGCCCGGGCTACGAGCAGTACTTC.

J is TRBJ1-3 and V is TRBV9, with D tentatively TRBD1 (6 bases). V shed 3 bases and J shed 4 bases, with 8 bases lying between them. The CDR3 extends over 13 amino acids. Germline values: CDR1 SGDLS, CDR2 YYNGEE. CDR3 loop: CASSAGQGNTIYF. The CDR3 DNA reads as TGTGCCAGCAGCGCCGGACAGGGAAACACCATATATTTT. The full variable domain, with the rest looked up from reference TRBV9 and TRBJ1-3, is DSGVTQTPKHLITATGQRVTLRCSPRSGDLSVYWYQQSLDQGLQFLIQYYNGEERAKGNILERFSAQQFPDLHSELNLSSLELGDSALYFCASSAGQGNTIYFGEGSWLTVV.